The clone carrying this T cell receptor (beta chain) was recorded at least ten times. Antigen unknown. Using its own MiXCR run on the 5' RACE reads, TCRdb lists one record per CDR3 protein. Altogether about 180,000 distinct CDR3 sequences are present, about 6.2% being singletons, with the ten largest covering roughly 3%. These data originate in a study of T cells after yellow fever vaccination. The wider study: SMART-Seq v4 Ultra Low Input prepared the low-cell-number fractions. Overall study results and limits: Re-detected after boosting: most primary clones, 96% of CD4 and 80% to 90% of CD8. The study noted that FACS-sorted repertoires could contain abundant clonotypes contaminating from the bulk population. Some clonotypes were seen in both the CD4 and the CD8 compartments. These made up a small share and likely arose from convergent recombination.

The CDR3 length is 11 residues. V was pared by 3 bases and J by 8 bases, with 7 bases between. This receptor was identified in a young man who received the YFV17D yellow fever vaccine. V and J are TRBV12-3 or TRBV12-4 and TRBJ1-2; a weak D match, TRBD1 (6 bases). This sample comprised CD4+ T cells sorted from PBMCs, obtained on the day of the first yellow fever vaccination. CDR3 nucleotide sequence: TGTGCCAGCAGTTTCAGGGGCGGCTACACCTTC. This gives the protein CASSFRGGYTF.